A selection of T cell receptor beta chains follows, all from one sample in a study of blood T cell repertoires in COVID-19. Repertoires were generated with immunoSEQ multiplex PCR, while TCRdb's copy carries only in-frame clones and drops some. The sample includes about 260,000 clones, 84% of them seen just once. The sample taken for sequencing was PBMCs or T cells enriched from blood (not recorded which). These receptors came from a man between 25 and 39 years old with acute COVID-19. Both conserved end residues are part of each CDR3. The D gene is left open where the match is weak. Part of the rows lack a size; the others show once, few, many or a class for expanded clones.

TRBJ2-2,NA,NA,TRBV28,TGTGCCAGCAGTCCCCACGCAGGGTTCGGTGTGCTGTTTTTT,CASSPHAGFGVLFF
TRBJ2-1,TRBD2,NA,TRBV6-2/TRBV6-3,TGTGCCAGCAGTTACCCGCTAGCGGGAGTCTACGATGAGCAGTTCTTC,CASSYPLAGVYDEQFF
TRBJ1-1,NA,NA,TRBV11-3,TGTGCCAGCAGCTTAGGTCAGGGCCGTAGCACTGAAGCTTTCTTT,CASSLGQGRSTEAFF
TRBJ2-1,TRBD2,NA,TRBV5-1,TGTGCCAGCAGCTTTCTGACAGGGACTAGCGGGAACAATGAGCAGTTCTTC,CASSFLTGTSGNNEQFF
TRBJ1-1,NA,NA,TRBV30,TGTGCCTGGGGTCAGGGACAGAACACTGAAGCTTTCTTT,CAWGQGQNTEAFF
TRBJ2-1,TRBD2,NA,TRBV9,TGTGCCAGCAGCGTTTTAGCGGGGGACAACAATGAGCAGTTCTTC,CASSVLAGDNNEQFF
TRBJ2-2,TRBD2,NA,TRBV5-1,TGTGCCAGCAGCCGTGGACTAGCGGCGGCCGGGGAGCTGTTTTTT,CASSRGLAAAGELFF
TRBJ1-2,NA,NA,TRBV5-1,TGTGCCAGCAGCCGGGATGGGTCAAAAAATAACTATGGCTACACCTTC,CASSRDGSKNNYGYTF
TRBJ1-2,NA,once,TRBV28,TGTGCCAGCAGTGTTGACAGAGCTCTATATGGCTACACCTTC,CASSVDRALYGYTF
TRBJ1-6,NA,NA,TRBV3-1/TRBV3-2,TGTGCCAGCAGCCAAGGGGGCCTCAGAAGCTCCTATAATTCACCCCTCCACTTT,CASSQGGLRSSYNSPLHF
TRBJ1-5,TRBD1,NA,TRBV10-1,TGCGCCAGCGGGACAGGGAATCAGCCCCAGCATTTT,CASGTGNQPQHF
TRBJ2-1,NA,NA,TRBV5-4,TGTGCCAGCAGCTTCAGGATAGGGGGCAATGAGCAGTTCTTC,CASSFRIGGNEQFF
TRBJ2-1,NA,NA,TRBV14,TGTGCCAGCAGCCCCAGCGGAAACTACAATGAGCAGTTCTTC,CASSPSGNYNEQFF
TRBJ2-5,NA,NA,TRBV27,TGTGCCAGCAGTTTAGTGTCGTCAGGGTCGGTCGGGACCCAGTACTTC,CASSLVSSGSVGTQYF
TRBJ1-2,NA,NA,TRBV24-1,TGTGCCACCAGTGACAGATTATTCTATGGCTACACCTTC,CATSDRLFYGYTF
TRBJ1-5,NA,few,TRBV21-1,TGTGCCAGCAGCAAAGAGGTTAAGACAGCCTCTCAGCCCCAGCATTTT,CASSKEVKTASQPQHF
TRBJ2-2,TRBD2,NA,TRBV28,TGTGCCAGCAGGCCGGGACTAGCGGGGGCTTGGAGGGGCGGGGAGCTGTTTTTT,CASRPGLAGAWRGGELFF
TRBJ1-1,NA,NA,TRBV7-2,TGTGCCAGCAGCTTAGTCAGGACTGAAGCTTTCTTT,CASSLVRTEAFF
TRBJ2-1,NA,NA,TRBV29-1,TGCAGCGTTTCGCCCGGTTCCAATGAGCAGTTCTTC,CSVSPGSNEQFF
TRBJ1-1,NA,once,TRBV27,TGTGCCAGCCTCAAAACCGGGGTAAGTGGGTTGAACACTGAAGCTTTCTTT,CASLKTGVSGLNTEAFF
TRBJ1-4,NA,few,TRBV21-1,TGTGCCAGCAGCCATACAGGGGTAGGGGAAAAACTGTTTTTT,CASSHTGVGEKLFF
TRBJ2-1,NA,NA,TRBV18,TGTGCCAGCTCACCGGCGGGTGGTAGCGCTTACAATGAGCAGTTCTTC,CASSPAGGSAYNEQFF
TRBJ1-5,NA,NA,TRBV15,TGTGCCACCAGCCCACAAGGAGCCCTAAATCAGCCCCAGCATTTT,CATSPQGALNQPQHF
TRBJ1-6,TRBD1,NA,TRBV5-1,TGCGCCAGCAGCTCGTCGACAGGGTGGAATTCACCCCTCCACTTT,CASSSSTGWNSPLHF
TRBJ1-2,NA,NA,TRBV12-3/TRBV12-4,TGTGCCAGCAGCCCCCAGGTCGACTATGGCTACACCTTC,CASSPQVDYGYTF
TRBJ1-1,NA,NA,TRBV11-3,TGTGCCAGCAGCTTTCAAACAGCTACCCTTGAAGCTTTCTTT,CASSFQTATLEAFF
TRBJ1-5,NA,NA,TRBV11-2,TGTGCCAGCAGTCGGACAGTTAATAGCAATCAGCCCCAGCATTTT,CASSRTVNSNQPQHF
TRBJ1-1,NA,NA,TRBV5-4,TGTGCCAGCAGCCTACTCGACAGTTACACTGAAGCTTTCTTT,CASSLLDSYTEAFF
TRBJ1-3,NA,NA,TRBV6-5,TGTGCCAGCCAGAACGGAAACACCATATATTTT,CASQNGNTIYF
TRBJ1-4,NA,NA,TRBV5-1,TGCGCCAGCAGCTTGGCCGCAGAGGGTGAAAAACTGTTTTTT,CASSLAAEGEKLFF
TRBJ2-2,TRBD2,NA,TRBV13,TGTGCCAGCAGCACGACGGGACTAGCGGAGAACACCGGGGAGCTGTTTTTT,CASSTTGLAENTGELFF
TRBJ2-1,NA,NA,TRBV19,TGTGCCAGTAGTATAGATCATCCCAGCGGGTTGAACAATGAGCAGTTCTTC,CASSIDHPSGLNNEQFF
TRBJ2-1,NA,NA,TRBV4-1,TGCGCCAGCACCCCCGTGAGGGGGGGAGACAATGAGCAGTTCTTC,CASTPVRGGDNEQFF
TRBJ2-3,TRBD2,NA,TRBV5-1,TGTGCCAGCAGCTTCGGGACTAGCGGACGAAGACGCACAGATACGCAGTATTTT,CASSFGTSGRRRTDTQYF
TRBJ2-5,TRBD1,NA,TRBV5-4,TGTGCCAGCAGCGCACGGGACAGGGAGGGAGAGACCCAGTACTTC,CASSARDREGETQYF
TRBJ1-2,TRBD1,few,TRBV27,TGTGCCAGCAGTCATGGGACAGCATCCGGCTACACCTTC,CASSHGTASGYTF
TRBJ2-1,TRBD2,NA,TRBV7-8,TGTGCCAGCAGAGAACTAGCGGGGGGCCGAGCCTACAATGAGCAGTTCTTC,CASRELAGGRAYNEQFF
TRBJ2-1,NA,NA,TRBV5-6,TGTGCCAGCAGCTTCTACCTGGGCGGGGAGCAGTTCTTC,CASSFYLGGEQFF
TRBJ1-4,TRBD1,NA,TRBV4-1,TGCGCCAGCAGAGGGATAAGGGACAGAGGGGAAAAACTGTTTTTT,CASRGIRDRGEKLFF
TRBJ1-2,TRBD1,NA,TRBV18,TGTGCCAGCTCCCAGGACAGGGTCGGCGGCTACACCTTC,CASSQDRVGGYTF
TRBJ1-5,NA,NA,TRBV7-2,TGTGCCAGCAGCTTAGTGGCCGGGGGCAATCAGCCCCAGCATTTT,CASSLVAGGNQPQHF
TRBJ2-3,TRBD1,NA,TRBV24-1,TGTGCCACCAGTGATCACCGGGACAGGGGTACAGATACGCAGTATTTT,CATSDHRDRGTDTQYF
TRBJ1-1,NA,NA,TRBV5-5,TGTGCCAGCAGCGATTTAGGGAGGATGAGGGGGGGCACCGAAGCTTTCTTT,CASSDLGRMRGGTEAFF
TRBJ1-2,TRBD1,NA,TRBV5-1,TGCGCCAGCAGCCTGGACAGGGGATCAATTGGCTATGGCTACACCTTC,CASSLDRGSIGYGYTF
TRBJ2-6,TRBD2,NA,TRBV7-6,TGTGCCAGCAGCTTACGCGTTGGCGGGGGGGCCTCTGGGGCCAACGTCCTGACTTTC,CASSLRVGGGASGANVLTF
TRBJ2-1,TRBD1,NA,TRBV7-6,TGTGCCAGCAGTTTACAGGGGGGAGAGCAGTTCTTC,CASSLQGGEQFF
TRBJ2-6,NA,few,TRBV5-4,TGTGCCAGCAGCATGCCGCTATCTGGGGCCAACGTCCTGACTTTC,CASSMPLSGANVLTF
TRBJ1-2,NA,once,TRBV14,TGTGCCAGCAGCCAAGATATTCGGGGGGAGGCCTTC,CASSQDIRGEAF
TRBJ2-1,TRBD1,few,TRBV29-1,TGCAGCGTTTTAGACAGGGGCAGGGGCAATGAGCAGTTCTTC,CSVLDRGRGNEQFF
TRBJ1-2,TRBD1,NA,TRBV28,TGTGCCAGCAGTACGGGACAGGGTTTGGGTGGCTACACCTTC,CASSTGQGLGGYTF
TRBJ2-1,TRBD2,NA,TRBV10-3,TGTGCCATCAGTAAGCGCGGGAGCTCCTACAATGAGCAGTTCTTC,CAISKRGSSYNEQFF
TRBJ2-5,TRBD2,NA,TRBV11-2,TGTGCCAGCAGCCCCGGGGGGGCCGCGGAGACCCAGTACTTC,CASSPGGAAETQYF
TRBJ1-3,TRBD1,NA,TRBV28,TGTGCCAGCAGTTTCAGGGGGCGACAAGGAAACACCATATATTTT,CASSFRGRQGNTIYF
TRBJ1-5,NA,NA,TRBV4-3,TGCGCCAGCAAGCCAAGTTTATACGGTCTCAATCAGCCCCAGCATTTT,CASKPSLYGLNQPQHF
TRBJ2-1,TRBD2,NA,TRBV7-2,TGTGCCAGCAGCTTAGTGCAAGCGGGAGGCGATGAGCAGTTCTTC,CASSLVQAGGDEQFF
TRBJ2-1,NA,once,TRBV7-2,TGTGCCAGCAGCTTAGAAAGACTAGTTCCCTACAATGAGCAGTTCTTC,CASSLERLVPYNEQFF
TRBJ1-4,NA,NA,TRBV10-3,TGTGCCATCCGTGGTGCAGAAAGAACTAATGAAAAACTGTTTTTT,CAIRGAERTNEKLFF